The sequence of this T cell receptor (beta chain) was determined in a study of response to subunit inactivated influenza vaccine. TCRdb used MiXCR to reprocess the RT-PCR reads, holding one entry per CDR3 protein. This table has about 780,000 distinct CDR3 sequences, around 20% appearing once. The table lists this clonotype with a few counts. The CDR3 sequence is 14 residues long. Germline CDR1 DFQATT, CDR2 SNEGSKA (reference sequence). The ends lost 2 bases at V and 9 bases at J; junction bases unmatched: 4. V is TRBV20-1 and J is TRBJ2-1; 13 bases are a match to TRBD2. The specimen was PBMCs from blood, collected approximately 5 days after vaccination. This sequence originates from a man in his fifties or sixties who received an inactivated influenza vaccine. CDR3 sequence (DNA): TGCAGTGCTAGAACTAGCGGGAGGGCGTTTGAGCAGTTCTTC. This codes for CSARTSGRAFEQFF.